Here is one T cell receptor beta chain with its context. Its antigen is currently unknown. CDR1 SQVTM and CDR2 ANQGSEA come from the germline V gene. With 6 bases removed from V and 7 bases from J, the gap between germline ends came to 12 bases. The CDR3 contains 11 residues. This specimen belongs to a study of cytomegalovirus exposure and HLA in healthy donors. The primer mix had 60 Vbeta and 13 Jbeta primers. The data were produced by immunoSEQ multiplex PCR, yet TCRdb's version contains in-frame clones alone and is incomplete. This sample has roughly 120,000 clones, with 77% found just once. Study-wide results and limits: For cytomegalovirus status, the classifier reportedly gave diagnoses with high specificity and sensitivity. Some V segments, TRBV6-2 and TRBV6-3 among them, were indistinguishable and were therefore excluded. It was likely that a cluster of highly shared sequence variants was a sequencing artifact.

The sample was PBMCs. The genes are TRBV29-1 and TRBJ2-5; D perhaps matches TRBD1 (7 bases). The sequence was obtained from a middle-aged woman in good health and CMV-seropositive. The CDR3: CSVPGGGTQYF. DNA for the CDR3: TGCAGCGTGCCAGGGGGAGGGACCCAGTACTTC.